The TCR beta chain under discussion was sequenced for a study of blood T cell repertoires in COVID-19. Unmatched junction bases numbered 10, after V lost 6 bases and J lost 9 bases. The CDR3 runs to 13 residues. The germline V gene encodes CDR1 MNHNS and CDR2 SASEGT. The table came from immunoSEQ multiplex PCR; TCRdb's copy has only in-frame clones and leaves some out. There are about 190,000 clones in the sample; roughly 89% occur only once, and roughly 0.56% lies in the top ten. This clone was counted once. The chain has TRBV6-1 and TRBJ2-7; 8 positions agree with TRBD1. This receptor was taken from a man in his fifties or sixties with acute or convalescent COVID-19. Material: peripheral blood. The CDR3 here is CASSSGQVSWQYF. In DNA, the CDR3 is TGTGCCAGCAGCTCGGGACAGGTTAGTTGGCAGTACTTC.